One and the same sample provided the 32 T cell receptor beta chains below, sequenced in a study of blood T cell repertoires in COVID-19. Method: immunoSEQ multiplex PCR; TCRdb's copy keeps in-frame clones and lacks some. This repertoire shows over 60,000 clones, approximately 80% found once; its top ten account for 13%. Sequencing was performed on peripheral blood. The receptor set was obtained from a man aged 45-60 years with COVID-19, enrolled during active disease.

The J gene is TRBJ1-6, the V gene TRBV3-1 (or the pseudogene TRBV3-2); perhaps TRBD1 as D (6 bases). Trimming cost V 1 base and J 7 bases, with 32 bases left between them. Germline V gives CDR1 LGHDT, CDR2 YNNKEL (reference sequence). The CDR3 runs to 22 residues. CDR3 bases: TGTGCCAGCAGCCAAGGTCTCGGCGTAAGGGGCGGAAGGGGGACGTTAAATTCACCCCTCCACTTT. Amino acid sequence: CASSQGLGVRGGRGTLNSPLHF.

V and J are TRBV6-6 and TRBJ1-1; TRBD1 matches 7 bases. This CDR3 spans 16 amino acids. CDR1 is MNHNY and CDR2 is SVGAGI in the germline V gene (reference sequence). V was clipped by 2 bases and J by 4 bases; unmatched bases: 10. As DNA, the CDR3 is TGTGCCAGCAGTTACCCCACCCTCAGGACAGGCACTGAAGCTTTCTTT. It translates to CASSYPTLRTGTEAFF.

The rearrangement uses TRBV6-6 and TRBJ1-1; no clear D gene. Germline values: CDR1 MNHNY, CDR2 SVGAGI (reference sequence). The CDR3 has 14 amino acids. The V gene lost 0 bases and the J gene lost 11 bases, with 16 bases spanning the gap. CDR3 region: CASSYSSTATSAFF. The CDR3 DNA is TGTGCCAGCAGTTACTCGTCGACGGCGACTTCGGCTTTCTTT.

There are a few counts of this clone. The chain carries TRBV7-8 and TRBJ2-5, with 7 bases matching TRBD1. The CDR3 spans 16 residues. The trim removed 5 bases at V and 2 bases at J, leaving 11 bases unmatched. Germline V CDR1 and CDR2: SGHVS, FQNEAQ. The CDR3, as DNA: TGTGCCAGCAGCCCCGGCCTCGGGACAGATCAAGAGACCCAGTACTTC. It codes for CASSPGLGTDQETQYF.

The chain employs TRBV7-9 and TRBJ1-2; D remains unclear. Germline V gene lookup returns CDR1 SEHNR and CDR2 FQNEAQ (reference sequence). Trimming left V 4 bases short and J 3 bases short, with 15 bases between. The CDR3 consists of 15 residues. CDR3 protein: CASSSENQRDYGYTF. DNA of the CDR3: TGTGCCAGCAGCTCCGAGAATCAACGGGACTATGGCTACACCTTC. Full variable domain (missing parts from reference TRBV7-9 and TRBJ1-2): DTGVSQNPRHKITKRGQNVTFRCDPISEHNRLYWYRQTLGQGPEFLTYFQNEAQLEKSRLLSDRFSAERPKGSFSTLEIQRTEQGDSAMYLCASSSENQRDYGYTFGSGTRLTVV.

The chain recombines TRBV12-3 or TRBV12-4 with TRBJ2-1, with 7 bases aligning to TRBD1. This CDR3 has 12 amino acids. V shed 6 bases, J shed 9 bases, and the junction held 5 bases outside the gene matches. The CDR3, as DNA: TGTGCCAGCAGCACCAGGGGGATTGAGCAGTTCTTC. Its protein is CASSTRGIEQFF.

V is TRBV5-6 and J is TRBJ1-4; 7 bases agree with TRBD1. The CDR3 has 15 residues. The germline V gene encodes CDR1 SGHDT and CDR2 YYEEEE. The V and J ends lost 4 bases and 1 base, in that order; junction bases with no gene match: 4. The CDR3 spells CASSLTGVTNEKLFF. The CDR3 nucleotides read TGTGCCAGCAGCCTAACAGGGGTAACTAATGAAAAACTGTTTTTT.

The V call is TRBV5-6, the J call TRBJ1-4, with D unclear. Germline values: CDR1 SGHDT, CDR2 YYEEEE. The V gene lost 0 bases and the J gene lost 8 bases, with 8 bases spanning the gap. This CDR3 is 13 amino acids long. The CDR3 coding sequence is TGTGCCAGCAGCTTGGGGGGAGGCGAAAAACTGTTTTTT. Protein sequence: CASSLGGGEKLFF.

This clone has just one count. The V gene is TRBV5-1, the J gene TRBJ1-1; TRBD1 matches at 7 bases. This CDR3 region has 15 residues. Germline V gene data show CDR1 as SGHRS and CDR2 as YFSETQ. After removal of 4 bases from V and 5 bases from J, the junction contained 11 bases not matched to a gene. CDR3 sequence reads: CASSPRQGGWTEAFF. CDR3 nucleotide sequence: TGCGCCAGCAGCCCCCGACAGGGCGGTTGGACTGAAGCTTTCTTT.

The genes are TRBV12-3 or TRBV12-4 and TRBJ2-2, with D perhaps matching TRBD1 (5 bases). V shed 6 bases and J shed 6 bases, with 11 bases lying between them. The CDR3 sequence is 13 residues long. The CDR3 spells CASRAGFPGELFF. The CDR3 DNA reads TGTGCCAGCAGGGCAGGGTTCCCCGGGGAGCTGTTTTTT.

V usage is TRBV7-3 and J usage is TRBJ2-5; 7 nucleotides agree with TRBD1. The ends lost 5 bases at V and 2 bases at J; junction bases unmatched: 8. This CDR3 spans 15 amino acids. The germline V gene has CDR1 SGHTA and CDR2 FQGTGA. This CDR3 is CASSRRQGEQETQYF. In nucleotides, the CDR3 is TGTGCCAGCAGCCGGAGACAGGGTGAGCAAGAGACCCAGTACTTC.

The chain couples TRBV7-6 to TRBJ2-3; 13 bases are shared with TRBD2. Trimming at V came to 5 bases and at J to 6 bases, leaving 8 bases not matched to a gene. This CDR3 contains 16 residues. Germline V CDR1 and CDR2: SGHVS, FNYEAQ. The CDR3 sequence: CASSILAGGPMDTQYF. The CDR3 DNA reads as TGTGCCAGCAGCATACTAGCGGGGGGGCCTATGGATACGCAGTATTTT.

V and J are TRBV30 and TRBJ1-2, with TRBD1 matching 11 bases. Germline V gene sequence: CDR1 GTSNPN, CDR2 SVGIG (reference sequence). V was pared by 2 bases and J by 6 bases, with 2 bases of the junction left unmatched. The CDR3 runs to 13 residues. The CDR3 reads CAWSLGQGDGYTF. In DNA form, the CDR3 reads TGTGCCTGGAGTTTGGGACAGGGGGATGGCTACACCTTC. The variable domain in full, completed from reference TRBV30 and TRBJ1-2, reads SQTIHQWPATLVQPVGSPLSLECTVEGTSNPNLYWYRQAAGRGLQLLFYSVGIGQISSEVPQNLSASRPQDRQFILSSKKLLLSDSGFYLCAWSLGQGDGYTFGSGTRLTVV.

This chain uses TRBV6-6 with TRBJ1-3, with D hard to call. Trimming took off 0 bases at V and 1 base at J, with 10 bases between the two ends. This CDR3 is 16 amino acids long. Germline V gene sequence: CDR1 MNHNY, CDR2 SVGAGI (reference sequence). The CDR3 reads CASSYSRVPSGNTIYF. CDR3 coding DNA: TGTGCCAGCAGTTACTCGAGGGTCCCTTCTGGAAACACCATATATTTT.

This clone has more than one count but fewer than ten. J is TRBJ1-4 and V is TRBV20-1; TRBD1 matches at 7 bases. Germline loops: CDR1 DFQATT, CDR2 SNEGSKA (reference sequence). The CDR3 covers 18 residues. V was clipped by 3 bases and J by 8 bases; unmatched bases: 21. The CDR3 nucleotides read TGCAGTGCTAGTGCCGCTCCGGGACAGAAACACCCGGGGGAAAAACTGTTTTTT. It encodes CSASAAPGQKHPGEKLFF.

The gene calls are TRBV6-5 and TRBJ1-6; no reliable D call. The germline CDR1 and CDR2 sequences are MNHEY and SVGAGI. The CDR3 sequence is 12 residues long. V was shortened by 7 bases and J by 8 bases, with 9 bases between the two germline ends. The CDR3 region is CASTNSHSPLHF. The CDR3 bases are TGTGCCAGCACAAACAGTCATTCACCCCTCCACTTT.

The V call is TRBV19, the J call TRBJ1-5; TRBD1 matches at 7 bases. V shed 10 bases and J 5 bases; nucleotides not matched to a gene: 8. Germline CDR1 and CDR2: LNHDA and SQIVND (reference sequence). The length of the CDR3 is 13 residues. The CDR3 bases are TGTGCCACCGAAGGGGGCTACCATCAGCCCCAGCATTTT. Amino acid sequence: CATEGGYHQPQHF.

The rearrangement joins TRBV27 to TRBJ1-1; D is possibly TRBD1 (5 bases). The germline V gene encodes CDR1 MNHEY and CDR2 SMNVEV (reference sequence). V was cut by 1 base and J by 0 bases, with 9 bases left in between. CDR3 length equals 15 residues. The CDR3 region has the DNA TGTGCCAGCAGTTTATGGGCAGGGATGAACACTGAAGCTTTCTTT. Amino acids: CASSLWAGMNTEAFF.

A few counts support this clone. The chain combines TRBV29-1 with TRBJ1-5; D call uncertain. Deletions cut 4 bases from V and 5 bases from J, with 9 bases between. Germline assignment: CDR1 SQVTM and CDR2 ANQGSEA. CDR3 length: 12 amino acids. The DNA of the CDR3 is TGCAGCGTTGGTGAGATGTATCAGCCCCAGCATTTT. It codes for CSVGEMYQPQHF.

This clone was recorded a few times. The chain joins TRBV3-1 (or the pseudogene TRBV3-2) to TRBJ2-1, with 14 bases aligning to TRBD2. V was clipped by 1 base and J by 6 bases; unmatched bases: 2. Germline V gene sequence: CDR1 LGHDT, CDR2 YNNKEL (reference sequence). The CDR3 runs to 16 residues. The CDR3 spells CASSQGLAGGVNEQFF. CDR3 in DNA: TGTGCCAGCAGCCAAGGACTAGCGGGGGGGGTCAATGAGCAGTTCTTC.

This chain links TRBV18 with TRBJ2-5; TRBD1 matches at 8 bases. Looked up from germline, CDR1 is KGHSH and CDR2 is LQKENI. V dropped 6 bases and J dropped 4; count of bases not matched to a gene: 7. This CDR3 spans 14 amino acids. CDR3 amino acids: CASSQTGQGETQYF. In nucleotides, the CDR3 is TGTGCCAGCTCTCAAACCGGACAGGGAGAGACCCAGTACTTC.

The rearrangement links TRBV6-5 to TRBJ1-6, with D possibly being TRBD1 (5 bases). The CDR3 runs 15 residues. Germline V gene data show CDR1 as MNHEY and CDR2 as SVGAGI. The V end was cut by 8 bases, the J end by 8 bases, with 19 bases between. The CDR3 is CASSRRWGTDSPLHF. CDR3 DNA sequence: TGTGCCAGCTCTAGAAGGTGGGGGACTGATTCACCCCTCCACTTT.

As regards this clone: Other DNA sequences in this specimen translate into the identical CDR3. The chain joins TRBV5-1 to TRBJ2-1; 14 bases align to TRBD2. The CDR3 sequence is 15 residues long. Trimming at V came to 2 bases and at J to 6 bases, leaving 1 base not matched to a gene. CDR1 is SGHRS and CDR2 is YFSETQ in the germline V gene. This CDR3 reads CASSLGLAGGNEQFF. The CDR3 DNA sequence: TGCGCCAGCAGCTTAGGACTAGCGGGGGGCAATGAGCAGTTCTTC.

This sequence joins TRBV19 and TRBJ2-2; tentative D call: TRBD1 (7 bases). Germline CDR1 reads LNHDA; CDR2 reads SQIVND (reference sequence). Trimming removed 1 base from V and 7 bases from J, with 13 bases in between. The CDR3 loop spans 15 amino acids. The DNA for the CDR3 is TGTGCCAGTAGTATAGCAGGGGGGCTAAGCGGGGAGCTGTTTTTT. The encoded protein is CASSIAGGLSGELFF.

This chain links TRBV6-5 with TRBJ1-5; maybe TRBD1 (6 bases). The germline V gene encodes CDR1 MNHEY and CDR2 SVGAGI. This CDR3 is 15 amino acids long. Deletions cut 6 bases from V and 1 base from J, with 13 bases between. The CDR3 is CASSLTGTSNQPQHF. The CDR3 DNA is TGTGCCAGCAGCCTCACAGGGACCAGCAATCAGCCCCAGCATTTT.

The rearrangement uses TRBV11-2 and TRBJ2-7; TRBD1 agrees at 9 bases. This CDR3 has 14 amino acids. J gave up 3 bases and V 4 bases, and 4 bases lay outside the gene matches. Germline loops: CDR1 SGHAT, CDR2 FQNNGV. Written as DNA, the CDR3 is TGTGCCAGCAGCTCGGGACAGGGACACTACGAGCAGTACTTC. Its protein product is CASSSGQGHYEQYF.

The rearrangement uses TRBV4-3 and TRBJ1-6; no reliable D call. This CDR3 comprises 18 residues. Looked up from germline, CDR1 is LGHNA and CDR2 is YSLEER. The V end lost 0 bases, the J end lost 1 base, and 13 bases lay between the germline ends. Here the CDR3 reads CASSQDRERGSYNSPLHF. Written as DNA, the CDR3 is TGCGCCAGCAGCCAAGATCGCGAGAGAGGGTCCTATAATTCACCCCTCCACTTT.

The V call is TRBV5-1, the J call TRBJ2-2; TRBD1 matches 10 bases. The CDR3 runs to 15 residues. In germline, CDR1 is SGHRS, CDR2 YFSETQ. V was clipped by 5 bases and J by 5 bases; unmatched bases: 6. In DNA form, the CDR3 reads TGCGCCAGCAGGGGACAGGGGACGGGGACCGGGGAGCTGTTTTTT. Its protein is CASRGQGTGTGELFF. The variable domain in full, completed from reference TRBV5-1 and TRBJ2-2, reads KAGVTQTPRYLIKTRGQQVTLSCSPISGHRSVSWYQQTPGQGLQFLFEYFSETQRNKGNFPGRFSGRQFSNSRSEMNVSTLELGDSALYLCASRGQGTGTGELFFGEGSRLTVL.

CDR3 region: CASSATGNQPQHF. CDR3 in DNA: TGTGCCAGCAGCGCAACAGGGAATCAGCCCCAGCATTTT. This rearrangement joins TRBV2 to TRBJ1-5; a weak D match, TRBD1 (6 bases). The ends were cut back, 6 bases at V and 4 bases at J, with 10 bases in the middle. The germline gives CDR1 SNHLY, CDR2 FYNNEI. The CDR3 is 13 residues long.

V is TRBV21-1 and J is TRBJ2-1; the tabulated D call, TRBD1, remains unverified against the DNA. TRBV21-1 is given as a pseudogene. CDR3 length: 14 amino acids. The CDR3 coding sequence is TGTGCCATCACAGGGGTCAGCTCCTACAATGAGCAGTTCTTC. It translates to CAITGVSSYNEQFF.

The chain links TRBV24-1 to TRBJ2-4; tentatively, D is TRBD1 (6 bases). V gave up 0 bases and J gave up 4 bases, with 6 bases separating them. Germline CDR1 reads KGHDR; CDR2 reads SFDVKD. CDR3 length: 14 amino acids. CDR3 residues: CATSDLTGKNIQYF. The CDR3 DNA reads TGTGCCACCAGTGATTTGACAGGGAAAAACATTCAGTACTTC.

The chain links TRBV13 to TRBJ1-4, with TRBD1 identical over 8 bases. V lost 1 base and J lost 5; bases outside the gene matches: 15. Germline values: CDR1 PRHDT, CDR2 FYEKMQ (reference sequence). The CDR3 sequence is 19 residues long. The DNA of the CDR3 is TGTGCCAGCAGCTTAGAGCGATCGAAGACGGGACAGGAAAATGAAAAACTGTTTTTT. Translating gives CASSLERSKTGQENEKLFF.